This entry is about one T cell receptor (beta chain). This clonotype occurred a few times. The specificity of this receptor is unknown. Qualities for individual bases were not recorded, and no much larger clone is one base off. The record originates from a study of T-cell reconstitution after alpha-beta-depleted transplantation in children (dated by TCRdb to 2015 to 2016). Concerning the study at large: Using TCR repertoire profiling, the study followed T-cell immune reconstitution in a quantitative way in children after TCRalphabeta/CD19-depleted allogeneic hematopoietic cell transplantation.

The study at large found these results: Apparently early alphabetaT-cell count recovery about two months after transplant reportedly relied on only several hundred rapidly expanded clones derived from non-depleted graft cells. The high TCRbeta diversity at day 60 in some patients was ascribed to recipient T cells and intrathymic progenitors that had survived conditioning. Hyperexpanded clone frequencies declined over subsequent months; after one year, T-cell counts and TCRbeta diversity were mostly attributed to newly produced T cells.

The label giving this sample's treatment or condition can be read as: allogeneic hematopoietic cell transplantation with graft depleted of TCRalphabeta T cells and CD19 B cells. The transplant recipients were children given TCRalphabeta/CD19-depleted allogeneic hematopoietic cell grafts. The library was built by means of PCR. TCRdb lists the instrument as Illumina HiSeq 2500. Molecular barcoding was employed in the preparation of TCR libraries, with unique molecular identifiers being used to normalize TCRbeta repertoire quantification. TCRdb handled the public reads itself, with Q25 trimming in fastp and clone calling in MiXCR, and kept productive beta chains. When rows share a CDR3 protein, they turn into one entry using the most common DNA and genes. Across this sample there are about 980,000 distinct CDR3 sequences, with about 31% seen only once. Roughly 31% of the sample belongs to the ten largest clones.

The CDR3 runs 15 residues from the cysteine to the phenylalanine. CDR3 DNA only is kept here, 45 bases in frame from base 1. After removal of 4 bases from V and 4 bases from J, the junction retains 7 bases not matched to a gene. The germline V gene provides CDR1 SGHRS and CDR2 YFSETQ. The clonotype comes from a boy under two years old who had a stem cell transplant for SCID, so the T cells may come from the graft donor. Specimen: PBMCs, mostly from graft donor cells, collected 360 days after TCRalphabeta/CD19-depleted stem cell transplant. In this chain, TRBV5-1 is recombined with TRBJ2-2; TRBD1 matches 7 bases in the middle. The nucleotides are TGCGCCAGCAGCGCCAGGGGGTTGGCCACCGGGGAGCTGTTTTTT. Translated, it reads CASSARGLATGELFF.